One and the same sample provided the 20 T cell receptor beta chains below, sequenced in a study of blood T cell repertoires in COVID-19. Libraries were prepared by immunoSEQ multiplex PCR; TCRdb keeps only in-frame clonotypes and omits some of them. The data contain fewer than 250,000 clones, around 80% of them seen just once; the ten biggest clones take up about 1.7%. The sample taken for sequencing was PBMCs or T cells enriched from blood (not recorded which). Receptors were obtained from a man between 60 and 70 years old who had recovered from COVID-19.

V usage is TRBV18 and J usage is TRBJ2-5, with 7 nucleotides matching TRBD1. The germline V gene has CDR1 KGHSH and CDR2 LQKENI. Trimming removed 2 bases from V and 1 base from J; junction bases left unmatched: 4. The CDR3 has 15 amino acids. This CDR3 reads CASSPTGTVQETQYF. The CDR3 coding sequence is TGTGCCAGCTCACCAACCGGGACAGTCCAAGAGACCCAGTACTTC.

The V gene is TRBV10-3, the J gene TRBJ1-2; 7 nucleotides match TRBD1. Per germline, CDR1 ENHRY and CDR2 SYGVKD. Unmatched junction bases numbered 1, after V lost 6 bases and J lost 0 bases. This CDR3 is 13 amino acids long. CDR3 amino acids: CAISGTANYGYTF. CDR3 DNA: TGTGCCATCAGCGGGACAGCTAACTATGGCTACACCTTC.

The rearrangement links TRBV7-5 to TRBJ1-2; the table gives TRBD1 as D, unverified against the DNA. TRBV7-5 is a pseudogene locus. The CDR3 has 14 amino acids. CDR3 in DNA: TGTGCCAGAAGAGGACAGGGTGGATTCGATGGCTACACCTTC. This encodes CARRGQGGFDGYTF.

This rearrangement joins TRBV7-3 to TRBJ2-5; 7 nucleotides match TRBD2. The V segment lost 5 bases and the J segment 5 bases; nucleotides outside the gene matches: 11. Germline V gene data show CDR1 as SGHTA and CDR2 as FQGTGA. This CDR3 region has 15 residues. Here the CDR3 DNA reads TGTGCCAGCAGCCCAGCCGCGGGGGTTTGGGAGACCCAGTACTTC. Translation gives CASSPAAGVWETQYF.

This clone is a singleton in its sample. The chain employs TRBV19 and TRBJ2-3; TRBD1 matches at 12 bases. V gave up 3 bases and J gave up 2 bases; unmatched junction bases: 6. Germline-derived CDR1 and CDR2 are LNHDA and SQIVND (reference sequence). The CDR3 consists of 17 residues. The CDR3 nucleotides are TGTGCCAGTAGTATTGGTTTGGGACAGGGGGCCACAGATACGCAGTATTTT. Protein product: CASSIGLGQGATDTQYF.

CDR3 in DNA: TGTGCCAGTAAGAAGGGACAGGCCAATCAGCCCCAGCATTTT. Its protein product is CASKKGQANQPQHF. This chain links TRBV19 with TRBJ1-5; TRBD1 matches at 8 bases. Germline CDR1 and CDR2: LNHDA and SQIVND (reference sequence). The CDR3 has 14 amino acids. The V and J ends lost 7 bases and 3 bases, in that order; junction bases with no gene match: 5.

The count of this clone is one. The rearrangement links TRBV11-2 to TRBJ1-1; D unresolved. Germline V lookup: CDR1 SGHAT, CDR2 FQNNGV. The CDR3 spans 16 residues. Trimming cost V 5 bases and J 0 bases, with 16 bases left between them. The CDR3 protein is CASSPPWVRVNTEAFF. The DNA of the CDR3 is TGTGCCAGCAGCCCCCCCTGGGTACGGGTGAACACTGAAGCTTTCTTT.

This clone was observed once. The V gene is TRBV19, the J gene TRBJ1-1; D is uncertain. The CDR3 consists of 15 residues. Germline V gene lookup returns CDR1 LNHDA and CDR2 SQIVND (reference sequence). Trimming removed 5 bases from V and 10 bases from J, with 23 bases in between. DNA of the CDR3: TGTGCCAGTAGTCCAGGCTCTGCGGGAATAAACGGAGCTTTCTTT. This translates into CASSPGSAGINGAFF.

CDR3 bases: TGTGCCAGCAGCGAAATCGAGGGCACTGAAGCTTTCTTT. Translation: CASSEIEGTEAFF. This chain links TRBV3-1 (or the pseudogene TRBV3-2) with TRBJ1-1; D not resolved. The V end was cut by 5 bases, the J end by 4 bases, with 11 bases between. The CDR3 extends over 13 amino acids. Germline V lookup: CDR1 LGHDT, CDR2 YNNKEL (reference sequence).

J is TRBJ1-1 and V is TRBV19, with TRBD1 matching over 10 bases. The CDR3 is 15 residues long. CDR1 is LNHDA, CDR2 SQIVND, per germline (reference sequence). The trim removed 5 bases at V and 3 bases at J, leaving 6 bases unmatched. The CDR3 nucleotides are TGTGCCAGTAGTCGTTCCGGGACAGGGGACACTGAAGCTTTCTTT. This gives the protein CASSRSGTGDTEAFF.

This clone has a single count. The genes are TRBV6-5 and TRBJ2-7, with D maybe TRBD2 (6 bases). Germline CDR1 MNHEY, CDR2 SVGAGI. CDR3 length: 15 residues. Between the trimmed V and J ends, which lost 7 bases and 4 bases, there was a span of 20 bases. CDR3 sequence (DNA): TGTGCCAGCACCCGGACCGGGACTGGGATTTACGAGCAGTACTTC. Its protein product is CASTRTGTGIYEQYF.

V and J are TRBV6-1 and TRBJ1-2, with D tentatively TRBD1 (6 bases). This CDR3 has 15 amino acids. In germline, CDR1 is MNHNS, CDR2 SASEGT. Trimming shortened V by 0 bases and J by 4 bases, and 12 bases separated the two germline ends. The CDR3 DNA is TGTGCCAGCAGTGAAGCGAGGACAGCTACCTATGGCTACACCTTC. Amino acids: CASSEARTATYGYTF.

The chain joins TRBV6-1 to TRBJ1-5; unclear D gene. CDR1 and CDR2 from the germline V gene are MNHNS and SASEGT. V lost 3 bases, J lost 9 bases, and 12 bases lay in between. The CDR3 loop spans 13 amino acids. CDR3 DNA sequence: TGTGCCAGCAGTGATTCTTACGGGTCGCCCCAGCATTTT. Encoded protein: CASSDSYGSPQHF.

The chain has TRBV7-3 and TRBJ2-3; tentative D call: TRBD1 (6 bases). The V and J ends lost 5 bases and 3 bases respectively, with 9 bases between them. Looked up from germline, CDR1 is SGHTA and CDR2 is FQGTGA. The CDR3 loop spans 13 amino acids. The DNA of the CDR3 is TGTGCCAGCAGCGGAACAGGGACAGATACGCAGTATTTT. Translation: CASSGTGTDTQYF.

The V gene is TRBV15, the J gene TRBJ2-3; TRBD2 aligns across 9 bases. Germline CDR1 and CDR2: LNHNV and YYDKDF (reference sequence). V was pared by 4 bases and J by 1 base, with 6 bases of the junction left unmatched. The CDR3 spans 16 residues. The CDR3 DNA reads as TGTGCCACCAGCAAAGGGCGGGGGGGCGGCACAGATACGCAGTATTTT. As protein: CATSKGRGGGTDTQYF.

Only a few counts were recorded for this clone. Here the CDR3 reads CAISVEGAKTEAFF. The CDR3 coding sequence is TGTGCCATCAGTGTGGAGGGGGCTAAAACTGAAGCTTTCTTT. The V gene is TRBV10-3, the J gene TRBJ1-1, with TRBD1 matching 7 bases. This CDR3 region has 14 residues. J gave up 5 bases and V 4 bases, and 7 bases lay outside the gene matches. In germline, CDR1 is ENHRY, CDR2 SYGVKD.

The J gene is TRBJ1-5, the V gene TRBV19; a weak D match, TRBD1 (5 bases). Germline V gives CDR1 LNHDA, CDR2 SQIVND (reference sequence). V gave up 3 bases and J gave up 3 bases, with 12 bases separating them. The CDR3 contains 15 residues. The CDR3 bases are TGTGCCAGTAGTATCGGGCAGGGTCTCAATCAGCCCCAGCATTTT. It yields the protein CASSIGQGLNQPQHF.

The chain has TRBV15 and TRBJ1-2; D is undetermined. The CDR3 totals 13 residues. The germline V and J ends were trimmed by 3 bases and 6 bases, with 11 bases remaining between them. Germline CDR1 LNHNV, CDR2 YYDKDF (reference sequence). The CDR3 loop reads CATSSLPGNGYTF. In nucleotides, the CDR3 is TGTGCCACCAGCAGTCTTCCAGGCAATGGCTACACCTTC.

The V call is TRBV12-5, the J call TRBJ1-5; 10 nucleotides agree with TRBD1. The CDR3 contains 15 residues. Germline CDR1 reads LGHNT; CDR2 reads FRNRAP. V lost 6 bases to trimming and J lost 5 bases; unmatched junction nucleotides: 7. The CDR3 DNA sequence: TGTGCTAGTGGCCGAGGGACAGGGGTTTATCAGCCCCAGCATTTT. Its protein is CASGRGTGVYQPQHF.

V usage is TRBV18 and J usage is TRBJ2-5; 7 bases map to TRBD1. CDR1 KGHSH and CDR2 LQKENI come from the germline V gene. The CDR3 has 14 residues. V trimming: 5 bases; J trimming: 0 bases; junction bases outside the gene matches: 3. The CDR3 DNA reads TGTGCCAGCTCATCGACAGGGAACCAAGAGACCCAGTACTTC. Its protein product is CASSSTGNQETQYF. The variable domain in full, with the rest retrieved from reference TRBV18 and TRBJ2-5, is NAGVMQNPRHLVRRRGQEARLRCSPMKGHSHVYWYRQLPEEGLKFMVYLQKENIIDESGMPKERFSAEFPKEGPSILRIQQVVRGDSAAYFCASSSTGNQETQYFGPGTRLLVL.